One and the same sample provided the 4 T cell receptor beta chains below, sequenced in a study of control samples from healthy donors and cancer patients. Sequencing was performed with immunoSEQ multiplex PCR; in TCRdb, only in-frame clones are kept and a portion is missing. Of 250,000 to 300,000 clones listed, around 80% are singletons. The specimen sequenced was PBMCs. The receptors stem from a woman aged 60-70 years with lung cancer.

The chain joins TRBV5-4 to TRBJ1-3; a weak D match, TRBD1 (5 bases). Germline loops: CDR1 SGHNT, CDR2 YYREEE (reference sequence). The CDR3 contains 14 residues. V lost 5 bases and J 3 bases, leaving 12 bases between the germline ends. The CDR3 protein is CASRMRGSGNTIYF. Here the CDR3 DNA reads TGTGCCAGCAGGATGAGGGGTAGTGGAAACACCATATATTTT. Full variable domain (outside the CDR3, taken from reference TRBV5-4 and TRBJ1-3): ETGVTQSPTHLIKTRGQQVTLRCSSQSGHNTVSWYQQALGQGPQFIFQYYREEENGRGNFPPRFSGLQFPNYSSELNVNALELDDSALYLCASRMRGSGNTIYFGEGSWLTVV.

A remark on this clone: One end of the junction is discordant with germline, which a read error may explain. This chain connects TRBV7-2 to TRBJ1-5; 8 bases fit TRBD1. Germline-derived CDR1 and CDR2 are SGHTA and FQGNSA. The CDR3 has 14 amino acids. The DNA of the CDR3 is TGTGCCAGCAGCTTTGGACAGGGCAAACAGCCCCAGCATTTT. The encoded protein is CASSFGQGKQPQHF. The complete variable domain, with remaining parts taken from reference TRBV7-2 and TRBJ1-5, reads GAGVSQSPSNKVTEKGKDVELRCDPISGHTALYWYRQSLGQGLEFLIYFQGNSAPDKSGLPSDRFSAERTGGSVSTLTIQRTQQEDSAVYLCASSFGQGKQPQHFGDGTRLSIL.

The rearrangement joins TRBV7-3 to TRBJ2-1; no firm D call. With 5 bases removed from V and 4 bases from J, the gap between germline ends came to 6 bases. This CDR3 is built from 12 residues. The V gene's germline CDR1 is SGHTA and CDR2 FQGTGA. The CDR3 sequence: CASSLNYNEQFF. CDR3 bases: TGTGCCAGCAGCCTTAATTACAATGAGCAGTTCTTC.

This clone was observed a single time. V and J are TRBV5-1 and TRBJ1-2, with 7 bases aligning to TRBD1. The CDR3 totals 14 residues. The germline CDR1 and CDR2 sequences are SGHRS and YFSETQ. Trimming cost V 3 bases and J 5 bases; bases outside gene matches: 7. The CDR3 nucleotides are TGCGCCAGCAGCTCAACGGGGACAGCATATGGCTACACCTTC. This sequence encodes CASSSTGTAYGYTF.